The text below deals with one T cell receptor beta chain. This clone was seen a handful of times. Its binding antigen is unknown. Qualities for individual bases were not recorded, and no much larger clone is one base off. To be included, a participant needed at least one PBMC sample from before ART initiation plus at least two post-ART samples. All participants with HIV were treated in the United States of America. Before DNA extraction, cryopreserved samples of 1-10 million PBMC were thawed and then washed. At the time of the earliest PBMC sample for each participant with HIV, ages ranged from roughly 23 to 60 years. PBMC samples were contributed by each participant from 1-4 timepoints before ART initiation and 2-8 timepoints after ART initiation, with a median of 7 samples. For every participant, serial HIV viral load, CD4+ T-cell count, ART history and demographic data were obtained. A Qiagen kit on a QIAcube was used to extract genomic DNA from unsorted PBMC, with samples processed in batches of 12.

Sequencing of the TRB variable region was done with the immunoSEQ hsTCRB v3.0 assay at survey level resolution. TRB sequencing targeted a depth of about 35,000-50,000 T-cell genomes per sample. TRB libraries were pooled and sequenced on an Illumina MiSeq using a v3 150-cycle kit. As for the authors' bioinformatics: Repertoire analysis ran in R within a reproducible Nextflow workflow covering QC, data transformation and analysis. LymphoSeq2, an R package for AIRR-Seq data exploration, was used to implement custom analyses. Several samples yielding fewer than 5000 total TRB sequences were excluded, leaving 188 analyzed HIV repertoires. Among the 170 to 200 HIV repertoires that were kept, 59 were collected before ART initiation and roughly 130 were collected after ART initiation. Each repertoire was downsampled to 5000 TRB nucleotide sequences, and summary statistics were averaged across 100 downsampling iterations. Only TRB sequences with CDR3 regions of at least seven amino acids were retained for analysis. A Shannon entropy-derived clonality score and the Gini coefficient were used to measure diversity. In the repertoire networks, any two of the top 5000 CDR3 amino acid sequences were connected whenever the two sequences differed by an edit distance of one. Antigen specificity groups and MHC restriction were predicted for TRB CDR3 amino acid sequences with GLIPH2. To flag known associations with CMV, EBV, HIV or tissue antigens, CDR3 amino acid sequences were compared against VDJdb and McPAS-TCR. Pre-ART, post-ART and control groups were compared with Wilcoxon signed-rank tests and Holm-Bonferroni correction. TCRdb holds this immuneACCESS table with in-frame rearrangements only. Some clones are missing; in checked studies, unresolved V genes explain under half, and the rest has no known cause. The V and J calls and clone size come from that table; D and trimming were worked out from the DNA. This sample lists about 35,000 clones; around 79% were detected once. Of the sample, roughly 3.5% falls within the top ten clones.

There are 15 amino acids in the CDR3, from cysteine to phenylalanine inclusive. The DNA shown is the 45-base CDR3, in frame from base 1. The germline V gene gives CDR1 as SGHTA and CDR2 as FQGNSA. V and J are trimmed by 5 bases and 2 bases, and the gene matches miss 6 bases of the junction. This sample was included in a study of long-term antiretroviral therapy in people with HIV (dated by TCRdb to 2021 to 2024). At the level of the whole study: The earliest samples were collected approximately a decade before the 2015 WHO recommendation for immediate ART, a period when ART was typically delayed until CD4 counts fell. From 25 to 30 adults with confirmed HIV infection, the cohort provided approximately 190 cryopreserved PBMC samples, gathered serially across a mean of around 6 years (range 1-12). About 40% of the 30 participants with HIV were female. This retrospective serial study examined whether starting ART and sustained HIV suppression were associated with changes in the composition and diversity of the TRB repertoire in peripheral blood. No cross-contamination during QIAcube processing was shown when test extractions of a monoclonal T-cell line were performed alongside some 33 polyclonal samples. What the research found in general, with its limitations: Starting ART was linked to a significant rise in TRB diversity, yet even after long-term ART the diversity remained significantly lower than in transplant donor controls. No data were available on ART adherence, viral resistance or therapy changes, limiting inferences about post-ART repertoire changes. Because pre-ART samples had limited cell numbers, unsorted PBMC were profiled rather than sorted CD4+ and CD8+ T cells. At every time point, the repertoire was dominated by expanded TRB clones first identified before ART initiation, although this dominance fluctuated and, in many PLHIV, declined after ART. Compared with controls, HIV repertoires had narrower CDR3 length ranges, and the network structure pointed to an antigen-experienced repertoire that shifted only slightly toward naive after ART. The samples span the years 2004 to 2017, and the ART regimens used at that time may not be as effective as current regimens. Limited PBMC availability meant only the TCR beta chain was sequenced, without alpha chain pairing.

The clonotype originates from a man in his fifties with HIV. The receptor chain draws on TRBV7-2 and TRBJ1-5; TRBD1 fits 7 bases in the junction. The material sequenced was unsorted PBMCs, taken 3 years after starting antiretroviral therapy. The DNA sequence is as follows: TGTGCCAGCAGCCCGGACAGGTTAGGCAATCAGCCCCAGCATTTT. It specifies CASSPDRLGNQPQHF. Here the CDR3 is joined to the reference TRBV7-2 and TRBJ1-5 genes, and the full variable domain is: GAGVSQSPSNKVTEKGKDVELRCDPISGHTALYWYRQSLGQGLEFLIYFQGNSAPDKSGLPSDRFSAERTGGSVSTLTIQRTQQEDSAVYLCASSPDRLGNQPQHFGDGTRLSIL.